This T cell receptor beta chain appears in the sequencing data of a study of blood T cell repertoires in COVID-19. Study context: Acute-phase and convalescent COVID-19 samples originated in the United States, Italy and Spain. Sample material is recorded as cDNA or gDNA derived from T cells, B-cell-depleted T cells, or PBMCs.

The V gene end was trimmed by 1 base and the J gene end by 2 bases; junction bases not matched to a gene: 8. Germline V CDR1 and CDR2: SGHDN, FVKESK. This CDR3 comprises 18 residues. Original analysis: Amplified reference gene primers provided the basis for estimating nucleated cell counts. The table came from immunoSEQ multiplex PCR; TCRdb's copy has only in-frame clones and leaves some out. V and J calls and clone size are given by that table; D and trimming were obtained from the DNA. The data contain 65,000 to 100,000 clones, just over 85% of them seen just once; the ten biggest clones take up more than 4.5%.

This sequence joins TRBV14 and TRBJ2-1; 10 bases align to TRBD2. The clonotype was recovered from a woman older than 75 with acute or convalescent COVID-19. The material sequenced was peripheral blood. The CDR3 sequence is CASSQVKTSGIPYNEQFF. The CDR3 nucleotides read TGTGCCAGCAGCCAAGTCAAAACTAGCGGGATCCCCTACAATGAGCAGTTCTTC.